The sequence of this TCR beta chain was determined in a study of radiation and T cells in renal cell carcinoma. As concerns this clone: The target antigen is unknown.

V shed 0 bases and J 2 bases; nucleotides not matched to a gene: 7. The CDR3 spans 17 residues. CDR1 and CDR2 (germline): ENHRY, SYGVKD. Time point in this sample: baseline pretreatment blood. Described treatment: 15 Gy SBRT to primary tumor, nephrectomy 4 weeks later. Only in-frame clones appear in the TCRdb table, and some are missing; sequencing was by immunoSEQ multiplex PCR. The sample contains 95,000 to 150,000 clones, approximately 78% of which appear only once. General study findings and limits: From baseline, blood top tumor clonotypes peaked at 2 weeks post-radiation.

This receptor was obtained from an older woman with renal cell carcinoma. This material consisted of blood, taken from a patient whose treatment included radiotherapy and nephrectomy. The chain recombines TRBV10-3 with TRBJ1-2; 9 nucleotides match TRBD1. This CDR3 reads CAISESKPGQGNYGYTF. CDR3 in DNA: TGTGCCATCAGTGAGTCCAAACCGGGACAGGGAAACTATGGCTACACCTTC.